This T cell receptor (beta chain) originates from a study of PD-L1 blockade in urothelial cancer. Study-wide context: Atezolizumab at 1,200 mg intravenously every 3 weeks was started by patients in the mid-2010s. It was at 3 weeks (second dose) and 6 weeks after treatment start that blood was analyzed. Blood yielded a median of approximately 140,000 T cells per sample.

Generated by immunoSEQ multiplex PCR, the TCRdb table keeps only in-frame clones and is missing some. The table records 120,000 or so clones, more than 70% of them present only once. The time point here: peripheral blood 6 weeks after treatment start. Unmatched junction bases numbered 2, after V lost 3 bases and J lost 1 base. The CDR3 totals 14 residues. Germline values: CDR1 SGHDT, CDR2 YYEEEE. J is TRBJ2-3 and V is TRBV5-6; 7 positions agree with TRBD1. The TCR originated in a man aged 45-60 years with urothelial cancer. Sample: PBMCs, taken around atezolizumab (anti-PD-L1) treatment. CDR3 loop: CASSWGTGTDTQYF. In DNA form, the CDR3 reads TGTGCCAGCAGCTGGGGGACAGGCACAGATACGCAGTATTTT.